This entry features one TCR beta chain sequence. Its antigen is currently not known. No base quality information exists; no much larger clone differs at one position. This entry is derived from a study of Ad26.COV2.S vaccination and SARS-CoV-2 variants (dated by TCRdb to 2020 to 2023). In the study overall: Vaccine-arm donors came from COV1001, a multicentre, randomized, double-blind, placebo-controlled phase I-IIa trial of Ad26.COV2.S in healthy adults. A total of 32 samples were included in the TCR-sequenced set, comprising some 20 Ad26.COV2.S vaccine recipients, 5 placebo recipients and 8 SARS-CoV-2 convalescent individuals. Sequencing of the TCRbeta repertoire served to evaluate the specificity and breadth of SARS-CoV-2-reactive T cell receptors following Ad26.COV2.S vaccination. Investigators did not know the trial group allocation while performing experiments and assessing outcomes. Trial participants were randomized into five groups of five: low-dose or high-dose Ad26.COV2.S given once or twice, or placebo on both occasions. Ad26.COV2.S was given intramuscularly at 5x10^10 or 1x10^11 viral particles, as a single shot or as two shots 56 days apart. Broad study findings and their caveats: According to the authors, total T cell responses may have been underestimated by the TCR breadth and depth analyses. Vaccine and placebo recipients had comparable non-spike TCR breadth, which fits with the vaccine containing only spike. Higher spike-specific TCR breadth was observed in Ad26.COV2.S recipients than in placebo recipients (P = 0.0014). The study was not powered to compare responses between vaccine doses or regimens. After vaccination, substantial breadth of spike-specific CD8+ and CD4+ T cell responses was reported.

The treatment or condition label here, explained by the study, means: some 19 received Ad26.COV2.S at low or high dose, single or two shots; several received placebo; per-sample allocation not given. Repertoires of vaccine and placebo recipients were sequenced from samples taken on day 63 after the first injection. Between 29 July and 7 August 2020, Cohort 1b enrolled around 24 adults aged 18-55 years at one site in Boston, USA. Ad26.COV2.S was a replication-incompetent adenovirus type 26 vector that expressed a prefusion-stabilized SARS-CoV-2 spike protein derived from the original Wuhan strain. The immunoSEQ Assay was used to sequence TCRbeta CDR3 regions. After extraction, genomic DNA underwent amplification by bias-controlled multiplex PCR, followed by high-throughput sequencing. The original methods were these. Collapsing and filtering of sequences were performed to quantify the absolute abundance of each unique TCRbeta CDR3 region. T cell fraction was estimated by normalization of TCRbeta template counts to usable DNA, with usable DNA being measured through amplification of reference genes present in all nucleated cells. Repertoire TCRs were annotated as SARS-CoV-2-specific when V gene, CDR3 amino acid sequence and J gene were exactly matched to a known reactive TCR set. The reference SARS-CoV-2 TCR set came from MIRA and was filtered for enrichment in COVID-19-positive ImmuneCODE repertoires, removing public or cross-reactive TCRs. Drawing on the MIRA antigens, annotated TCRs were analysed further at the level of specific ORF or position within ORF. Breadth was defined as annotated unique rearrangements over total unique productive rearrangements; depth was the summed frequency of those rearrangements. TCR breadth was compared between groups using two-sided Wilcoxon rank-sum tests. TCRdb limited this immuneACCESS table to in-frame rearrangements with V and J called. A share of clones is missing; checked studies link under half to unresolved V genes, and the rest is unexplained. V, J and clone size are those of that table, while D and trimming were read from the DNA. The sample table lists about 220,000 clones, roughly 88% of them with a count of one. Over 8.5% of the sample comes from the top ten.

The TCR originated in a person between 18 and 65 years old who received the Ad26.COV2.S COVID-19 vaccine or a placebo. The sequenced sample was peripheral blood, obtained in a trial of Ad26.COV2.S vaccine versus placebo.

CDR3 sequence: CASRGGSSVGNEQFF. In nucleotides, the sequence is TGTGCCAGCAGGGGTGGGAGTAGTGTAGGGAATGAGCAGTTCTTC. This sequence uses TRBV7-2 and TRBJ2-1; D gene: possibly TRBD2, on 5 matching bases. The cysteine opens and the phenylalanine closes a CDR3 of 15 amino acids. Only the CDR3 part of the read is kept: 45 bases, read in frame from the first base. From a lookup of the germline V gene, CDR1 and CDR2 are SGHTA and FQGNSA. The junction shows trimming of 6 bases on V and 7 bases on J, plus 19 bases between the germline ends.